Listed below are T cell receptor beta chains from one sample, sequenced in a study of blood T cell repertoires in COVID-19. The protocol was immunoSEQ multiplex PCR, while the TCRdb copy is restricted to in-frame clones and leaves out a portion. Altogether 200,000 to 250,000 clones are present, 70% to 90% being singletons, with the ten largest covering 1.2% to 1.5%. Sequenced: peripheral blood. Receptors were obtained from a man aged 80 or over with acute or convalescent COVID-19. Each CDR3 is given with its conserved first and last residue. A D gene is named only where the DNA matches it firmly.

J gene: TRBJ2-5; D gene: -; V gene: TRBV7-2; CDR3 protein: CASSLGAQDETQYF
J gene: TRBJ2-6; D gene: -; V gene: TRBV19; CDR3 protein: CASTPGSGANVLTF
J gene: TRBJ2-7; D gene: TRBD1; V gene: TRBV7-9; CDR3 protein: CASSLEQGANEQYF
J gene: TRBJ2-7; D gene: TRBD1; V gene: TRBV28; CDR3 protein: CASSFLGTGFDEQYF
J gene: TRBJ2-7; D gene: TRBD2; V gene: TRBV5-6; CDR3 protein: CASSLIVAGAYEQYF
J gene: TRBJ2-1; D gene: TRBD1; V gene: TRBV11-2; CDR3 protein: CASSLVLGQGNEQFF
J gene: TRBJ1-1; D gene: -; V gene: TRBV25-1; CDR3 protein: CASRSVGQVNTEAFF
J gene: TRBJ2-3; D gene: TRBD2; V gene: TRBV11-2; CDR3 protein: CASSLAQTSGGADTQYF
J gene: TRBJ2-1; D gene: TRBD2; V gene: TRBV18; CDR3 protein: CASSLSGLAGGHENNEQFF
J gene: TRBJ1-1; D gene: TRBD1; V gene: TRBV5-1; CDR3 protein: CASSSRQGETEAFF
J gene: TRBJ1-5; D gene: TRBD1; V gene: TRBV6-2/TRBV6-3; CDR3 protein: CASSLTGAGNQPQHF
J gene: TRBJ2-3; D gene: -; V gene: TRBV12-3/TRBV12-4; CDR3 protein: CASSFRPDTQYF
J gene: TRBJ1-1; D gene: -; V gene: TRBV4-3; CDR3 protein: CASSRGRGSTEAFF
J gene: TRBJ1-5; D gene: -; V gene: TRBV7-2; CDR3 protein: CASSLDPTGNQPQHF
J gene: TRBJ2-5; D gene: -; V gene: TRBV5-1; CDR3 protein: CASSLVAGARETQYF
J gene: TRBJ2-7; D gene: -; V gene: TRBV5-1; CDR3 protein: CASSLFRGSQDEQYF
J gene: TRBJ1-6; D gene: TRBD1; V gene: TRBV5-4; CDR3 protein: CASSSQGLNSPLHF
J gene: TRBJ1-1; D gene: -; V gene: TRBV5-4; CDR3 protein: CASSSNTEAFF
J gene: TRBJ2-2; D gene: -; V gene: TRBV6-5; CDR3 protein: CASNTLPQGVGELFF
J gene: TRBJ2-2; D gene: -; V gene: TRBV3-1/TRBV3-2; CDR3 protein: CASRFQGTGELFF
J gene: TRBJ1-5; D gene: TRBD1; V gene: TRBV19; CDR3 protein: CASTGTGGIQPQHF
J gene: TRBJ2-5; D gene: TRBD2; V gene: TRBV28; CDR3 protein: CASRFSGYETQYF
J gene: TRBJ1-2; D gene: -; V gene: TRBV19; CDR3 protein: CASSTAGDGYGYTF
J gene: TRBJ1-3; D gene: -; V gene: TRBV6-2/TRBV6-3; CDR3 protein: CASSYSARGGNTIYF
J gene: TRBJ2-5; D gene: TRBD2; V gene: TRBV7-2; CDR3 protein: CASSFGLAGGYQETQYF
J gene: TRBJ1-1; D gene: TRBD1; V gene: TRBV14; CDR3 protein: CASSQNRGLTEAFF
J gene: TRBJ1-4; D gene: TRBD1; V gene: TRBV7-2; CDR3 protein: CASSTDRDRDEKLFF
J gene: TRBJ2-1; D gene: TRBD2; V gene: TRBV18; CDR3 protein: CASSPPSASGRKNEQFF
J gene: TRBJ2-4; D gene: -; V gene: TRBV6-6; CDR3 protein: CASSYGTSENIQYF
J gene: TRBJ2-7; D gene: -; V gene: TRBV29-1; CDR3 protein: CSVAVGGSYEQYF
J gene: TRBJ2-5; D gene: -; V gene: TRBV18; CDR3 protein: CASSPTFQETQYF
J gene: TRBJ1-6; D gene: -; V gene: TRBV25-1; CDR3 protein: CASRGVQNSPLHF
J gene: TRBJ1-3; D gene: TRBD1; V gene: TRBV5-1; CDR3 protein: CASSVGTDRNTIYF
J gene: TRBJ1-2; D gene: TRBD1; V gene: TRBV5-1; CDR3 protein: CASSSDRDYGYTF
J gene: TRBJ1-1; D gene: -; V gene: TRBV27; CDR3 protein: CASSSYAGSLNTEAFF
J gene: TRBJ2-1; D gene: -; V gene: TRBV7-6; CDR3 protein: CASSLVQEYNEQFF
J gene: TRBJ1-2; D gene: TRBD1; V gene: TRBV7-6; CDR3 protein: CASSLGGTGRTNYGYTF
J gene: TRBJ1-1; D gene: TRBD1; V gene: TRBV29-1; CDR3 protein: CSVLQGATEAFF
J gene: TRBJ2-1; D gene: -; V gene: TRBV7-8; CDR3 protein: CASSLVGQSDEQFF
J gene: TRBJ2-2; D gene: -; V gene: TRBV7-3; CDR3 protein: CASSATVNTGELFF
J gene: TRBJ2-1; D gene: -; V gene: TRBV14; CDR3 protein: CASSQYRSSYNEQFF
J gene: TRBJ2-5; D gene: -; V gene: TRBV7-3; CDR3 protein: CASRSGSQETQYF
J gene: TRBJ1-2; D gene: -; V gene: TRBV9; CDR3 protein: CASSVGGARIYGYTF
J gene: TRBJ2-7; D gene: TRBD2; V gene: TRBV7-6; CDR3 protein: CATGTSGSRIYEQYF
J gene: TRBJ2-2; D gene: -; V gene: TRBV9; CDR3 protein: CASSVDRGTGELFF
J gene: TRBJ1-1; D gene: -; V gene: TRBV28; CDR3 protein: CASSIAGNTEAFF
J gene: TRBJ1-4; D gene: TRBD1; V gene: TRBV29-1; CDR3 protein: CSVAPQGGGEEKLFF
J gene: TRBJ1-4; D gene: -; V gene: TRBV28; CDR3 protein: CASSPGGDYEKLFF
J gene: TRBJ1-4; D gene: -; V gene: TRBV29-1; CDR3 protein: CSVEDGRAEKLFF
J gene: TRBJ2-1; D gene: TRBD2; V gene: TRBV5-6; CDR3 protein: CASRPGTSGTQKGYNEQFF
J gene: TRBJ2-2; D gene: -; V gene: TRBV7-2; CDR3 protein: CASSPQATGELFF
J gene: TRBJ1-2; D gene: -; V gene: TRBV29-1; CDR3 protein: CSVVLGGNSAWGYTF
J gene: TRBJ2-2; D gene: TRBD2; V gene: TRBV19; CDR3 protein: CASSRLAGEGGFTGELFF
J gene: TRBJ1-2; D gene: TRBD1; V gene: TRBV3-1/TRBV3-2; CDR3 protein: CASSQRLGGQESGYTF
J gene: TRBJ1-5; D gene: TRBD1; V gene: TRBV11-3; CDR3 protein: CASSLVAWTGGIELNQPQHF